Each of the 14 T cell receptor beta chains below was sequenced from the same sample in a study of blood T cell repertoires in COVID-19. This table comes from immunoSEQ multiplex PCR, and its TCRdb copy is limited to in-frame clones, with some not included. There are some 70,000 clones in the sample; under 85% occur only once, and around 9.4% lies in the top ten. Sequencing used peripheral blood. The receptors come from a woman between 50 and 59 years old with acute or convalescent COVID-19.

The V gene is TRBV7-2, the J gene TRBJ2-1, with a possible D match to TRBD2 (5 bases). Per the germline V gene, CDR1 is SGHTA and CDR2 is FQGNSA. Trimming took 0 bases from V and 4 from J, leaving 13 bases between them. The CDR3 sequence is 16 residues long. DNA for the CDR3: TGTGCCAGCAGCTTAGCCGCTAGCCTCGAGTACAATGAGCAGTTCTTC. It encodes CASSLAASLEYNEQFF.

V is TRBV6-5 and J is TRBJ1-1; 7 bases map to TRBD1. The V segment lost 6 bases and the J segment 10 bases; nucleotides outside the gene matches: 5. The CDR3 sequence is 11 residues long. Looked up from germline, CDR1 is MNHEY and CDR2 is SVGAGI. The CDR3 spells CASRDSGGAFF. CDR3 bases: TGTGCCAGCAGGGATTCAGGGGGAGCTTTCTTT.

The chain joins TRBV19 to TRBJ1-6; the D gene is possibly TRBD1 (5 bases). The germline V gene encodes CDR1 LNHDA and CDR2 SQIVND (reference sequence). This CDR3 comprises 14 residues. Trimming stripped 4 bases from V and 7 bases from J, with 11 bases between. CDR3 in amino acids: CASSKGHSNSPLHF. DNA for the CDR3: TGTGCCAGTAGTAAAGGACACAGCAATTCACCCCTCCACTTT.

The chain links TRBV27 to TRBJ2-7; 8 positions match TRBD1. The CDR3 loop spans 15 amino acids. With V trimmed by 3 bases and J by 5 bases, 9 bases remained unmatched. Germline V gene sequence: CDR1 MNHEY, CDR2 SMNVEV (reference sequence). The CDR3 loop reads CASSLVRGRGNEQYF. CDR3 DNA: TGTGCCAGCAGTTTGGTCAGGGGGCGCGGGAACGAGCAGTACTTC.

V gene TRBV11-2 combines with J gene TRBJ2-5; 13 nucleotides align to TRBD2. This CDR3 is 15 amino acids long. Germline CDR1 is SGHAT and CDR2 is FQNNGV. J lost 7 bases, V lost 5 bases, and 7 bases had no gene match. In DNA, the CDR3 is TGTGCCAGCAGCCCCGGGACTAGCGGGATAGGGACCCAGTACTTC. Translated, it gives CASSPGTSGIGTQYF.

The V gene is TRBV6-6, the J gene TRBJ1-2; 7 nucleotides line up with TRBD1. CDR1 is MNHNY and CDR2 is SVGAGI in the germline V gene (reference sequence). Losses at the gene ends were 2 bases for V and 2 bases for J; bases not matched to a gene: 5. The CDR3 loop spans 15 amino acids. DNA for the CDR3: TGTGCCAGCAGTTACCCCGAACAGGGGAACTATGGCTACACCTTC. This translates into CASSYPEQGNYGYTF.

The V and J genes are TRBV5-6 and TRBJ1-2; 10 bases are shared with TRBD1. Germline V gives CDR1 SGHDT, CDR2 YYEEEE. The junction had 9 bases not matched to a gene; V was cut back by 2 bases and J by 8 bases. The CDR3 is made up of 15 amino acids. CDR3: CASSFAETGGVGYTF. In nucleotides, the CDR3 is TGTGCCAGCAGCTTCGCTGAGACAGGGGGCGTAGGCTACACCTTC.

The rearrangement uses TRBV27 and TRBJ2-2; possibly TRBD1 for D (6 bases). CDR1 is MNHEY and CDR2 is SMNVEV in the germline V gene (reference sequence). V was shortened by 2 bases and J by 5 bases, with 9 bases between the two germline ends. The CDR3 runs 14 residues. CDR3 bases: TGTGCCAGCAGTTTAGGTCAGGGGACCGGGGAGCTGTTTTTT. This encodes CASSLGQGTGELFF.

The V gene is TRBV6-2 or TRBV6-3, the J gene TRBJ2-7, with D possibly being TRBD2 (6 bases). Looked up from germline, CDR1 is MNHEY and CDR2 is SVGEGT. The V and J ends lost 0 bases and 1 base respectively, with 25 bases between them. The CDR3 is 20 residues long. This CDR3 reads CASSYSLRDSKHYRSYEQYF. The CDR3 DNA reads TGTGCCAGCAGTTACTCCCTCCGGGACTCAAAACATTATCGGTCCTACGAGCAGTACTTC.

This clone was recorded only once. The chain is built from TRBV3-1 (or the pseudogene TRBV3-2) and TRBJ1-2, with TRBD1 identical over 11 bases. There are 16 residues in the CDR3. J was trimmed by 8 bases and V by 0 bases; bases with no gene match: 8. Germline CDR1 reads LGHDT; CDR2 reads YNNKEL (reference sequence). The CDR3 sequence is CASSQDPGQGVYGYTF. The CDR3 DNA reads TGTGCCAGCAGCCAAGATCCGGGACAGGGGGTTTACGGCTACACCTTC.

Here the CDR3 DNA reads TGTGCCAGCAGCTCGACTCTATACAATGAGCAGTTCTTC. Its translation: CASSSTLYNEQFF. The chain has TRBV7-2 and TRBJ2-1, with D uncertain. V lost 4 bases and J 4 bases, leaving 8 bases between the germline ends. Germline lookup yields CDR1 SGHTA and CDR2 FQGNSA. This CDR3 has 13 residues.

The CDR3 DNA reads TGTGCCAGCTCACCACGTGAAATGGCGGGAGCTATCTATGGCTACACCTTC. It yields the protein CASSPREMAGAIYGYTF. The chain has TRBV18 and TRBJ1-2, with D uncertain. The CDR3 totals 17 residues. The germline gives CDR1 KGHSH, CDR2 LQKENI. Trimming left V 1 base short and J 4 bases short, with 19 bases between. Full variable domain (outside the CDR3, taken from reference TRBV18 and TRBJ1-2): NAGVMQNPRHLVRRRGQEARLRCSPMKGHSHVYWYRQLPEEGLKFMVYLQKENIIDESGMPKERFSAEFPKEGPSILRIQQVVRGDSAAYFCASSPREMAGAIYGYTFGSGTRLTVV.

The chain is built from TRBV6-1 and TRBJ1-6; D call uncertain. This CDR3 spans 16 amino acids. Germline-derived CDR1 and CDR2 are MNHNS and SASEGT. Trimming pared 2 bases from V and 0 bases from J, leaving 8 bases between. CDR3 protein: CASSELSSSYNSPLHF. DNA of the CDR3: TGTGCCAGCAGTGAATTATCCAGCTCCTATAATTCACCCCTCCACTTT.

V usage is TRBV18 and J usage is TRBJ2-5, with 10 bases lining up with TRBD2. This CDR3 has 15 residues. J lost 4 bases, V lost 3 bases, and 5 bases had no gene match. Germline V lookup: CDR1 KGHSH, CDR2 LQKENI. CDR3 nucleotide sequence: TGTGCCAGCTCACCCCAGCGGGAGGGCCGAGAGACCCAGTACTTC. Its protein product is CASSPQREGRETQYF.